This record covers a single T cell receptor beta chain. Its target is unknown. Time point defined: persistent/refractory GD, antithyroid drugs over 5 years with positive TRAb. PBMC RNA served as the TCR library source. It was by American Thyroid Association guidelines that Graves' disease was diagnosed. The patient group derived from an endocrinology department in Xi'an, China. Library construction for TCR beta used iRepertoire HTBI primers and Arm-PCR of CDR3 regions. TCRdb redid the calling of the multiplex PCR reads with MiXCR, one entry per CDR3 protein. The sample consists of 300,000 or so distinct CDR3 sequences, around 19% of them appearing once. These data are taken from a study of regulatory T cells in long-lasting Graves disease. Study-level points and caveats: New patients shared fewer than 1,000 public clonotypes, and persistent patients shared more, with a few thousand.

Looked up from germline, CDR1 is SEHNR and CDR2 is FQNEAQ (reference sequence). The V gene end was trimmed by 6 bases and the J gene end by 2 bases; junction bases not matched to a gene: 5. The CDR3 is 15 residues long. This material consisted of peripheral blood mononuclear cells (PBMCs), taken when the disease was refractory, from a patient treated with antithyroid drugs. This clonotype was obtained from a female donor with Graves disease. The genes are TRBV7-9 and TRBJ2-3, with 10 nucleotides matching TRBD2. CDR3 sequence reads: CASRPGLAATDTQYF. The CDR3 DNA sequence: TGTGCCAGCAGACCTGGACTAGCGGCCACAGATACGCAGTATTTT.